The 3 T cell receptor beta chains given below trace back to one sample, sequenced in a study of shared clonotypes between healthy human individuals (dated by TCRdb to the early 2020s). CD8 naive samples consisted of CD45RO-negative cells that were positively selected for CCR7, yielding a CD45RA+CCR7+ population without TemRA cells. The library relied on the immunoSEQ multiplex PCR assay. In TCRdb, the immuneACCESS table is reduced to in-frame sequences with V and J assigned. These tables do not hold every clone; where another copy was compared, an unresolved V gene accounts for under half, and the others remain unexplained. The sample has around 1,900,000 clones on record, 85% to 95% of them singletons. The ten largest clones capture more than 1.5% of the sample. The sequencing sample was made of naive CD8+ T cells from PBMCs. Sample cell subset or site, as interpreted from the label and publication: CD45RA+CCR7+. Every receptor here comes from a man aged 18 to 30 in good health. Some clones in this sample may be carry-over from other donors' samples.

A single count supports this clone. CDR3 in amino acids: CASSFSYEQYF. The CDR3 DNA sequence: TGTGCCAGCAGTTTCAGCTACGAGCAGTACTTC. The V and J genes are TRBV6-5 and TRBJ2-7; no clear D gene. Germline V gene sequence: CDR1 MNHEY, CDR2 SVGAGI. This CDR3 spans 11 amino acids. Trimming shortened V by 4 bases and J by 3 bases, and 4 bases separated the two germline ends.

As to this clone: Other nucleotide sequences from this sample produce the same CDR3. The gene calls are TRBV5-6 and TRBJ2-2, with a weak D call TRBD2 (5 bases). The CDR3 sequence is 14 residues long. Between the trimmed V and J ends, which lost 2 bases and 1 base, there was a span of 6 bases. Germline CDR1 SGHDT, CDR2 YYEEEE. In nucleotides, the CDR3 is TGTGCCAGCAGCTTCGGGGAGAACACCGGGGAGCTGTTTTTT. Protein product: CASSFGENTGELFF.

The rearrangement links TRBV4-2 to TRBJ2-7; unclear D gene. Germline CDR1 LGHNA, CDR2 YNFKEQ. Trimming cost V 0 bases and J 5 bases, with 8 bases left between them. The CDR3 contains 13 residues. CDR3 nucleotide sequence: TGTGCCAGCAGCCAAGAGTTCCCGGACGAGCAGTACTTC. Amino acids: CASSQEFPDEQYF.